This T cell receptor (beta chain) came from a study of OX40 agonist ivuxolimab in advanced cancers. Clones were sequenced by immunoSEQ multiplex PCR, and TCRdb holds only the in-frame ones, with some missing. The repertoire has about 50,000 clones, 75% to 85% of them found once; the top ten carry 2% to 3%. This clone was seen only a few times. The CDR3 loop spans 15 amino acids. Germline V gene sequence: CDR1 MGHRA, CDR2 YSYEKL. The V and J ends lost 3 bases and 4 bases, in that order; junction bases with no gene match: 6. The sequenced sample was CD4+ or CD8+ T cells sorted from blood, obtained in a trial of the OX40 agonist ivuxolimab. The clonotype comes from an adult with an advanced solid tumor such as melanoma, head and neck, liver or kidney cancer. V usage is TRBV4-1 and J usage is TRBJ1-1; 9 bases align to TRBD1. Here the CDR3 reads CASSHAVDRGTEAFF. In DNA form, the CDR3 reads TGCGCCAGCAGCCACGCCGTGGACAGGGGCACTGAAGCTTTCTTT.